This TCR beta chain was sequenced for a study of T cell repertoires in cytomegalovirus infection. Looking at the study overall: From public TCR beta signatures came an indication of both CMV infection and matching HLA type. Findings of the study overall: The study identified carriers of CMV plus the relevant HLA from cumulative public TCR beta family frequency. HLA-C-restricted TCR beta clonotypes specific for CMV led the ex vivo response.

A single record per CDR3 protein comes from TCRdb applying MiXCR to the reads. The sample lists roughly 200,000 distinct CDR3 sequences, approximately 18% occurring once. Losses at the gene ends were 9 bases for V and 3 bases for J; bases not matched to a gene: 5. CDR3 size: 12 residues. In this sample, this clonotype turned up a few times. Its antigen is still unknown. This chain joins TRBV12-3 or TRBV12-4 and TRBJ2-7, with 7 nucleotides matching TRBD1. The source material was CD8+ T cells from PBMCs. The origin of this receptor is a human donor in good health (CMV status not recorded). Some clones in this sample may be carry-over from other donors' samples. The CDR3 sequence: CASSDRDYEQYF. DNA for the CDR3: TGTGCCAGTTCTGACAGGGACTACGAGCAGTACTTC.